These T cell receptor beta chains were read from a single sample in a study of CD8 T cells in ankylosing spondylitis. TCRdb re-derived calls from the 5' RACE reads in MiXCR, one entry per CDR3 protein. The sample lists approximately 260,000 distinct CDR3 sequences; 15% to 20% were seen once. Source material: blood, either unsorted or a sorted T cell fraction (not recorded which). The origin of the receptors is a male donor with ankylosing spondylitis or in good health (not recorded which). Both conserved end residues are part of each CDR3. The order of the fields is CDR3 protein, CDR3 DNA, D gene, clone size, V gene, J gene. The D gene is left open where the match is weak. Expanded clones are given a class, and other clones once, few, many or no size at all.

cdr3_aa: CSVNLKWDYTTDTQYF
cdr3_nt: TGCAGCGTAAACCTAAAGTGGGACTACACCACAGATACGCAGTATTTT
d_call: TRBD2
clone_size: many
v_call: TRBV29-1
j_call: TRBJ2-3

cdr3_aa: CASSQDFRIGDTGELFF
cdr3_nt: TGCGCCAGCAGCCAAGATTTCCGGATAGGGGACACCGGGGAGCTGTTTTTT
d_call: -
clone_size: many
v_call: TRBV4-3
j_call: TRBJ2-2

cdr3_aa: CASSPFGTSGTASNEQFF
cdr3_nt: TGTGCCAGCAGTCCCTTTGGGACTAGCGGGACGGCCTCCAATGAGCAGTTCTTC
d_call: TRBD2
clone_size: many
v_call: TRBV28
j_call: TRBJ2-1

cdr3_aa: CASKERESGYEQYF
cdr3_nt: TGTGCCAGCAAAGAGCGGGAGTCGGGCTACGAGCAGTACTTC
d_call: TRBD2
clone_size: few
v_call: TRBV28
j_call: TRBJ2-7

cdr3_aa: CASSPEAKNPDTEQFF
cdr3_nt: TGTGCCAGCTCACCAGAGGCCAAGAACCCCGACACTGAGCAGTTCTTC
d_call: -
clone_size: -
v_call: TRBV18
j_call: TRBJ2-1

cdr3_aa: CSATAPGSGLYEQYF
cdr3_nt: TGCAGCGCCACAGCGCCAGGGTCGGGGTTGTACGAGCAGTACTTC
d_call: -
clone_size: few
v_call: TRBV29-1
j_call: TRBJ2-7

cdr3_aa: CASSKPGGTGSCGYTF
cdr3_nt: TGTGCCAGCAGCAAACCAGGGGGGACAGGGAGTTGTGGCTACACCTTC
d_call: -
clone_size: -
v_call: TRBV21-1
j_call: TRBJ1-2

cdr3_aa: CASSPGLVANNEQFF
cdr3_nt: TGCGCCAGCAGCCCGGGACTAGTGGCTAACAATGAGCAGTTCTTC
d_call: TRBD2
clone_size: few
v_call: TRBV4-1
j_call: TRBJ2-1

cdr3_aa: CASRTGFASPNAEQFF
cdr3_nt: TGTGCCAGCAGAACAGGATTTGCTAGTCCGAATGCTGAGCAGTTCTTC
d_call: -
clone_size: few
v_call: TRBV27
j_call: TRBJ2-1

cdr3_aa: CASSQEFWTEDRGGYTF
cdr3_nt: TGCGCCAGCAGCCAAGAGTTCTGGACAGAGGATCGTGGGGGCTACACCTTC
d_call: -
clone_size: few
v_call: TRBV4-3
j_call: TRBJ1-2

cdr3_aa: CASSLTGYTGELFF
cdr3_nt: TGCGCCAGCAGCTTAACAGGGTACACCGGGGAGCTGTTTTTT
d_call: -
clone_size: many
v_call: TRBV5-1
j_call: TRBJ2-2

cdr3_aa: CASRTVRTEQFF
cdr3_nt: TGTGCCAGCAGGACGGTCCGGACAGAGCAGTTCTTC
d_call: -
clone_size: few
v_call: TRBV12-3/TRBV12-4
j_call: TRBJ2-1

cdr3_aa: CASSLNVRGTEAFF
cdr3_nt: TGTGCCAGCAGCTTAAACGTCAGGGGCACTGAAGCTTTCTTT
d_call: -
clone_size: many
v_call: TRBV7-2
j_call: TRBJ1-1

cdr3_aa: CSARDDRTRGYNEQFF
cdr3_nt: TGCAGTGCTAGAGATGATCGGACTAGGGGTTACAATGAGCAGTTCTTC
d_call: TRBD2
clone_size: few
v_call: TRBV20-1
j_call: TRBJ2-1

cdr3_aa: CASSLIYSGSDTGELFF
cdr3_nt: TGTGCCAGCAGCTTGATTTATAGCGGGAGCGACACCGGGGAGCTGTTTTTT
d_call: TRBD2
clone_size: -
v_call: TRBV7-9
j_call: TRBJ2-2

cdr3_aa: CASSKEASDRAYEQYF
cdr3_nt: TGTGCCAGCAGCAAAGAAGCTTCAGACAGGGCCTACGAGCAGTACTTC
d_call: -
clone_size: -
v_call: TRBV21-1
j_call: TRBJ2-7

cdr3_aa: CASSSPLGGGLLSGANVLTF
cdr3_nt: TGTGCCAGCAGTTCCCCTCTAGGGGGAGGGCTTCTCTCTGGGGCCAACGTCCTGACTTTC
d_call: -
clone_size: few
v_call: TRBV12-3/TRBV12-4
j_call: TRBJ2-6

cdr3_aa: CASSFSGQGNYGYTF
cdr3_nt: TGTGCCAGCAGTTTCAGTGGGCAGGGGAACTATGGCTACACCTTC
d_call: -
clone_size: -
v_call: TRBV12-3/TRBV12-4
j_call: TRBJ1-2

cdr3_aa: CASSFWDDGELFF
cdr3_nt: TGTGCCAGCAGCTTCTGGGATGACGGGGAGCTGTTTTTT
d_call: -
clone_size: few
v_call: TRBV5-6
j_call: TRBJ2-2

cdr3_aa: CASSQDLASGRVETQYF
cdr3_nt: TGCGCCAGCAGCCAAGATCTCGCTAGCGGGAGAGTAGAGACCCAGTACTTC
d_call: TRBD2
clone_size: many
v_call: TRBV4-3
j_call: TRBJ2-5

cdr3_aa: CASSQGSGATNEQFF
cdr3_nt: TGCGCCAGCAGCCAAGGGAGCGGAGCCACCAATGAGCAGTTCTTC
d_call: -
clone_size: few
v_call: TRBV4-3
j_call: TRBJ2-1

cdr3_aa: CASSALQVWWPEAFF
cdr3_nt: TGTGCCAGCAGTGCCCTACAGGTGTGGTGGCCTGAAGCTTTCTTT
d_call: -
clone_size: few
v_call: TRBV6-2/TRBV6-3
j_call: TRBJ1-1

cdr3_aa: CASRPLGQYYEQYF
cdr3_nt: TGTGCCAGCAGACCTCTTGGACAGTACTACGAGCAGTACTTC
d_call: -
clone_size: few
v_call: TRBV12-3/TRBV12-4
j_call: TRBJ2-7

cdr3_aa: CASSPQDPVLMNEQFF
cdr3_nt: TGTGCCAGCAGCCCCCAGGACCCCGTCTTAATGAATGAGCAGTTCTTC
d_call: -
clone_size: -
v_call: TRBV7-9
j_call: TRBJ2-1

cdr3_aa: CASSQDRADFSYEQYF
cdr3_nt: TGCGCCAGCAGCCAAGATCGGGCGGACTTCTCCTACGAGCAGTACTTC
d_call: -
clone_size: few
v_call: TRBV4-3
j_call: TRBJ2-7

cdr3_aa: CASSLRTSGSPAYNEQFF
cdr3_nt: TGTGCCAGCAGTCTCCGGACTAGCGGGAGCCCAGCTTACAATGAGCAGTTCTTC
d_call: TRBD2
clone_size: -
v_call: TRBV28
j_call: TRBJ2-1

cdr3_aa: CASSGPRTGDSNQPQHF
cdr3_nt: TGTGCCAGCAGCGGCCCCCGGACAGGCGATAGCAATCAGCCCCAGCATTTT
d_call: TRBD1
clone_size: few
v_call: TRBV5-5
j_call: TRBJ1-5

cdr3_aa: CASSQERAAGYTDTQYF
cdr3_nt: TGTGCCAGCAGCCAAGAACGGGCGGCGGGCTACACAGATACGCAGTATTTT
d_call: -
clone_size: -
v_call: TRBV14
j_call: TRBJ2-3

cdr3_aa: CASSQLTSASSYNEQFF
cdr3_nt: TGCGCCAGCAGCCAGCTCACTAGCGCAAGCTCCTACAATGAGCAGTTCTTC
d_call: TRBD2
clone_size: few
v_call: TRBV4-1
j_call: TRBJ2-1

cdr3_aa: CASSSMPTGEPQETQYF
cdr3_nt: TGTGCCAGCAGCTCGATGCCTACAGGGGAACCCCAAGAGACCCAGTACTTC
d_call: TRBD1
clone_size: -
v_call: TRBV11-2
j_call: TRBJ2-5

cdr3_aa: CASSVADYNEQFF
cdr3_nt: TGTGCCAGCAGCGTAGCAGATTACAATGAGCAGTTCTTC
d_call: -
clone_size: -
v_call: TRBV9
j_call: TRBJ2-1

cdr3_aa: CASSLGLAGGGLGEQFF
cdr3_nt: TGTGCCAGCAGCCTCGGACTAGCGGGAGGTGGGCTGGGGGAGCAGTTCTTC
d_call: TRBD2
clone_size: few
v_call: TRBV7-2
j_call: TRBJ2-1

cdr3_aa: CASSALAGSYNEQFF
cdr3_nt: TGTGCCAGCAGTGCTCTAGCGGGGTCCTACAATGAGCAGTTCTTC
d_call: TRBD2
clone_size: -
v_call: TRBV7-9
j_call: TRBJ2-1

cdr3_aa: CASSLSYRDSYEQYF
cdr3_nt: TGTGCCAGCAGTTTATCGTATCGGGACAGCTACGAGCAGTACTTC
d_call: TRBD1
clone_size: -
v_call: TRBV27
j_call: TRBJ2-7

cdr3_aa: CASGPTTGRETQYF
cdr3_nt: TGTGCCAGTGGACCAACGACAGGGAGAGAGACCCAGTACTTC
d_call: TRBD1
clone_size: few
v_call: TRBV19
j_call: TRBJ2-5

cdr3_aa: CSASPRPQYF
cdr3_nt: TGCAGTGCTAGCCCCCGGCCCCAGTACTTC
d_call: -
clone_size: many
v_call: TRBV20-1
j_call: TRBJ2-5

cdr3_aa: CASSPPSSDYEQYF
cdr3_nt: TGTGCCAGCAGTCCTCCATCTAGCGACTACGAGCAGTACTTC
d_call: -
clone_size: -
v_call: TRBV28
j_call: TRBJ2-7

cdr3_aa: CASRTRGTAPPSEKLFF
cdr3_nt: TGTGCCAGTAGGACCCGGGGCACGGCTCCACCAAGTGAAAAACTGTTTTTT
d_call: -
clone_size: -
v_call: TRBV19
j_call: TRBJ1-4

cdr3_aa: CSASPIRNRYEQYF
cdr3_nt: TGCAGTGCTTCCCCGATCAGGAACCGCTACGAGCAGTACTTC
d_call: -
clone_size: few
v_call: TRBV20-1
j_call: TRBJ2-7

cdr3_aa: CASSHGTSGRRETQYF
cdr3_nt: TGTGCCAGCAGTCACGGGACTAGCGGGAGGCGGGAGACCCAGTACTTC
d_call: TRBD2
clone_size: -
v_call: TRBV27
j_call: TRBJ2-5

cdr3_aa: CSVVQDSTDTQYF
cdr3_nt: TGCAGCGTTGTGCAGGACAGCACAGATACGCAGTATTTT
d_call: -
clone_size: -
v_call: TRBV29-1
j_call: TRBJ2-3